This TCR beta chain was sequenced in a study of shared clonotypes between healthy human individuals. Study information: Researchers assigned three CD4 naive, three CD4 memory, two CD8 naive and one CD8 memory plate to each donor. Findings and limits, study-wide: At large depth, rarefaction still showed sorted-subset sequencing to be incomplete.

About this clone itself: The antigen is undetermined.

The data were produced by immunoSEQ multiplex PCR, yet TCRdb's version contains in-frame clones alone and is incomplete. The table records about 120,000 clones, around 65% of them present only once. CDR1 and CDR2 (germline): WSHSY, SAAADI. This CDR3 spans 15 amino acids. Germline trimming cut 7 bases from V and 6 bases from J; bases unmatched to any gene: 10. The genes are TRBV10-2 and TRBJ2-3, with 10 bases matching TRBD2. Input material: memory CD8+ T cells sorted from blood. Subset reported: CD45RO+ cells pooled with CCR7-negative TemRA cells. This TCR was recovered from a woman aged 30 to 39 in good health. This CDR3 is CASIRSSGRRDTQYF. CDR3 sequence (DNA): TGCGCCAGCATCCGGAGTAGCGGGAGGCGCGATACGCAGTATTTT.